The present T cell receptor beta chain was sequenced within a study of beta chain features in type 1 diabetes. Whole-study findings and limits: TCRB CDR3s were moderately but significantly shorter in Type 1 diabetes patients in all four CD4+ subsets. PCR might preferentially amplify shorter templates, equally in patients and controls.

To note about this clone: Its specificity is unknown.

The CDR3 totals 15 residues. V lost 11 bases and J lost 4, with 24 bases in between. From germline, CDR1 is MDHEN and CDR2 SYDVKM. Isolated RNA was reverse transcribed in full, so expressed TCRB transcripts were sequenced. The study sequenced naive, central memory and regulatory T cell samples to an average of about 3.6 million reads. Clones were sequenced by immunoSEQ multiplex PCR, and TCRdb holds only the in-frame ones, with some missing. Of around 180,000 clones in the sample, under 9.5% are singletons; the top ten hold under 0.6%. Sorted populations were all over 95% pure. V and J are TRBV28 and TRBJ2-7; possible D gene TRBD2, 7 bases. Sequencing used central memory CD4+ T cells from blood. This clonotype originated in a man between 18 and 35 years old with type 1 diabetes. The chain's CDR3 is CAGGGGRGRRYEQYF. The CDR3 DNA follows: TGTGCCGGAGGAGGGGGACGCGGGAGACGGTACGAGCAGTACTTC.